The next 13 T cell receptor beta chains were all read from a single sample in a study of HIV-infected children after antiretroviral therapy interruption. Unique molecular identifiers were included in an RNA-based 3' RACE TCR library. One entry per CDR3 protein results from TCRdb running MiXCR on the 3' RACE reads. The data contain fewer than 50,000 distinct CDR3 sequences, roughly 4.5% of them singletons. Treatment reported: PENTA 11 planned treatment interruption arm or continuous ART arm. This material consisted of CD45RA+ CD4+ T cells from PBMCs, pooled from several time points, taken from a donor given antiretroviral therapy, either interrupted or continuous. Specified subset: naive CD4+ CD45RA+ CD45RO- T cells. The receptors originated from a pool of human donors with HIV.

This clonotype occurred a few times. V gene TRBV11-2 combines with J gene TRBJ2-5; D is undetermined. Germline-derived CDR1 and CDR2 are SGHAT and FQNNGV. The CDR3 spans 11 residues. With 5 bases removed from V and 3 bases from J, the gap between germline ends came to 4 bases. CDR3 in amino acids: CASSVKETQYF. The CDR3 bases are TGTGCCAGCAGCGTGAAAGAGACCCAGTACTTC.

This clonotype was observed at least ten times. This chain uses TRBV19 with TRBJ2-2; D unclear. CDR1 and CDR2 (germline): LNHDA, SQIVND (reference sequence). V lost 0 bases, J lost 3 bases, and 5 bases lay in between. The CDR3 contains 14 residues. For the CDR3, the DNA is TGTGCCAGTAGTATAGAGTCCGACACCGGGGAGCTGTTTTTT. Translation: CASSIESDTGELFF.

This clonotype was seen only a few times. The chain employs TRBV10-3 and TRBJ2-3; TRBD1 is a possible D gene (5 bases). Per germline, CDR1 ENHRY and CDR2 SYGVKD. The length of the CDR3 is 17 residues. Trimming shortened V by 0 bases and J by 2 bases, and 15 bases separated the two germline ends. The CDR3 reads CAISESSIGANTDTQYF. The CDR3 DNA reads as TGTGCCATCAGTGAGTCGAGTATTGGGGCGAACACAGATACGCAGTATTTT.

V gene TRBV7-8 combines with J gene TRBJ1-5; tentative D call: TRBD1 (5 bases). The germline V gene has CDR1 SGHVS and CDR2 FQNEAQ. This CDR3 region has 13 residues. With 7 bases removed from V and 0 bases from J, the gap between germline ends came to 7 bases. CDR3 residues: CASIGGSNQPQHF. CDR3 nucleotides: TGTGCCAGCATTGGGGGTAGCAATCAGCCCCAGCATTTT.

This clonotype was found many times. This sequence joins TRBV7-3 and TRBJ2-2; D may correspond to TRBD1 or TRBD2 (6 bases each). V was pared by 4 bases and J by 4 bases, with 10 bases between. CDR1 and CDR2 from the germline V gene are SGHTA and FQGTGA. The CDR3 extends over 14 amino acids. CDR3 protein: CASSYGGRTGELFF. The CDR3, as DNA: TGTGCCAGCAGCTATGGGGGGCGCACCGGGGAGCTGTTTTTT.

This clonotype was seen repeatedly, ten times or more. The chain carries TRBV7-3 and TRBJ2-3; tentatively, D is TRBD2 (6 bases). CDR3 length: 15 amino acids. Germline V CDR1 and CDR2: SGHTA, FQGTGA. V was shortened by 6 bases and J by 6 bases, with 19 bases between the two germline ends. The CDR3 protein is CASRHGGGGMDTQYF. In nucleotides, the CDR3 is TGTGCCAGCAGGCACGGGGGAGGAGGGATGGATACGCAGTATTTT.

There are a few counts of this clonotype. The CDR3 region has the DNA TGTGCCAGCAGTTACTTAGCGGGGGGCCCGTACAATGAGCAGTTCTTC. Translating gives CASSYLAGGPYNEQFF. The chain couples TRBV6-6 to TRBJ2-1; TRBD2 matches at 10 bases. CDR3 length: 16 residues. V gave up 1 base and J gave up 4 bases; unmatched junction bases: 4. Germline V gives CDR1 MNHNY, CDR2 SVGAGI (reference sequence).

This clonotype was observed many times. For the CDR3, the DNA is TGTGCCTGGAGTGTACTGGGGACAGGAGACACTGAAGCTTTCTTT. Protein sequence: CAWSVLGTGDTEAFF. The chain couples TRBV30 to TRBJ1-1, with 8 positions matching TRBD1. Trimming at V came to 0 bases and at J to 3 bases, leaving 6 bases not matched to a gene. CDR1 and CDR2 from the germline V gene are GTSNPN and SVGIG (reference sequence). This CDR3 has 15 residues.

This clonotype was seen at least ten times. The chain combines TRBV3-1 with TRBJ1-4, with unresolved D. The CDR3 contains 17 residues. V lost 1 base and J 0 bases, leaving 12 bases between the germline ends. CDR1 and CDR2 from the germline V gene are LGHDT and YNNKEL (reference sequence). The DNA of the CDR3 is TGTGCCAGCAGCCAAGTGGCCTCTATTGCAACTAATGAAAAACTGTTTTTT. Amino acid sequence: CASSQVASIATNEKLFF.

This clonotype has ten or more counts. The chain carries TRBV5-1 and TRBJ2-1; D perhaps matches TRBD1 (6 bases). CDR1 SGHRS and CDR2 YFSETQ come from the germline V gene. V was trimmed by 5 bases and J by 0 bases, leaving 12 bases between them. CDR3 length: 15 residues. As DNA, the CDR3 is TGCGCCAGCAGGGACAGCCCAAGCTCCTACAATGAGCAGTTCTTC. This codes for CASRDSPSSYNEQFF.

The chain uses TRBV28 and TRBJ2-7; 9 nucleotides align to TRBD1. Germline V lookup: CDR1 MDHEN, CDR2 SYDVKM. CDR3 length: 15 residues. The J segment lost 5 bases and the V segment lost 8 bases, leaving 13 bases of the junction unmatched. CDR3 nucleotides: TGTGCCAGCCTTCCACCCGCACAGGGGGCGGACGAGCAGTACTTC. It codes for CASLPPAQGADEQYF.

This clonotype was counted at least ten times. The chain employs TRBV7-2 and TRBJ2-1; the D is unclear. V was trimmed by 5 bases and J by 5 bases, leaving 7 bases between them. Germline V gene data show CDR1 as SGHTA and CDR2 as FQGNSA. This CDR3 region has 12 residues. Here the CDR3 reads CASSRGHNEQFF. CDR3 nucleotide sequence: TGTGCCAGCAGCCGCGGCCACAATGAGCAGTTCTTC.

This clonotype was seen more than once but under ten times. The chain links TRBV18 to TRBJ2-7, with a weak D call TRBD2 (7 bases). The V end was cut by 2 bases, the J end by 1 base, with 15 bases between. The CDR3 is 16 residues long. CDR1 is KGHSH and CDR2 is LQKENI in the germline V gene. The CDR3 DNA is TGTGCCAGCTCACCAGGGGAGGGGGTGATGTCCTACGAGCAGTACTTC. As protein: CASSPGEGVMSYEQYF.